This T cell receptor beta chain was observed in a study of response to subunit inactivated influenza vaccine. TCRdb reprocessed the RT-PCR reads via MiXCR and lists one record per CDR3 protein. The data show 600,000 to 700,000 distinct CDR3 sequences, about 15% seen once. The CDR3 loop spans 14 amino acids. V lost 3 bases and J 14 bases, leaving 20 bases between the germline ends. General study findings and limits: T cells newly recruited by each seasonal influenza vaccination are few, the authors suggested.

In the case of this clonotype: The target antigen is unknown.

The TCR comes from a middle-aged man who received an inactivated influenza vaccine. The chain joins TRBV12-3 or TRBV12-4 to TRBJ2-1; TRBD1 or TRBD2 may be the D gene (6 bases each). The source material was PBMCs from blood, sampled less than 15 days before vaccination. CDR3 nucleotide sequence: TGTGCCAGCAGTTTGCAGGGGCGGAGGGATATGGAGTTCTTC. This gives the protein CASSLQGRRDMEFF.